A single sample is the source of the 10 T cell receptor beta chains below, sequenced in a study of T cells in Graves' hyperthyroidism and ophthalmopathy. There were TCR beta CDR3 regions amplified from RNA transcripts. TCR CDR3 regions were first amplified by RT-PCR with HTBI primers. Via MiXCR, TCRdb re-called the multiplex PCR reads, giving one row per CDR3 protein. Among fewer than 450,000 distinct CDR3 sequences, under 20% were seen once, and the ten largest hold 40%. The sequenced sample consisted of blood. The origin of the receptors is a young man with Graves' ophthalmopathy.

This clonotype was seen repeatedly, ten times or more. This sequence joins TRBV12-3 or TRBV12-4 and TRBJ2-7; 9 bases agree with TRBD1. The CDR3 loop spans 14 amino acids. The J segment lost 3 bases and the V segment lost 6 bases, leaving 6 bases of the junction unmatched. The CDR3 nucleotides read TGTGCCAGCAGGTACGGACAGGGGTTCTACGAGCAGTACTTC. Translation: CASRYGQGFYEQYF.

A few counts support this clonotype. The rearrangement uses TRBV11-2 and TRBJ1-2; weak D call: TRBD1 (6 bases). Germline CDR1 and CDR2: SGHAT and FQNNGV. There are 12 residues in the CDR3. V shed 5 bases and J shed 8 bases, with 12 bases lying between them. CDR3 in amino acids: CASSDRWLGYTF. The CDR3 DNA is TGTGCCAGCAGCGACAGGTGGCTGGGCTACACCTTC. Complete variable domain (other parts from reference TRBV11-2 and TRBJ1-2): EAGVAQSPRYKIIEKRQSVAFWCNPISGHATLYWYQQILGQGPKLLIQFQNNGVVDDSQLPKDRFSAERLKGVDSTLKIQPAKLEDSAVYLCASSDRWLGYTFGSGTRLTVV.

This clonotype was counted many times. V and J are TRBV12-3 or TRBV12-4 and TRBJ2-6; D may be TRBD1 or TRBD2 (5 bases each). This CDR3 is 16 amino acids long. Deletions cut 6 bases from V and 1 base from J, with 13 bases between. The CDR3 bases are TGTGCCAGCAGAAGGGCAGGGACGTCTGGGGCCAACGTCCTGACTTTC. It yields the protein CASRRAGTSGANVLTF.

This clonotype has at least ten counts. The chain links TRBV19 to TRBJ1-1; a possible D gene is TRBD1 (5 bases). The CDR3 extends over 13 amino acids. Germline V CDR1 and CDR2: LNHDA, SQIVND (reference sequence). The V end was cut by 3 bases, the J end by 6 bases, with 11 bases between. The CDR3 here is CASSMQGRAEAFF. The CDR3 region has the DNA TGTGCCAGTAGTATGCAGGGTCGCGCTGAAGCTTTCTTT.

This clonotype showed up just a few times. The chain joins TRBV7-2 to TRBJ1-6; D gene ambiguous. V shed 1 base and J shed 6 bases, with 10 bases lying between them. CDR1 SGHTA and CDR2 FQGNSA come from the germline V gene. CDR3 length: 15 amino acids. The CDR3 sequence is CASSLEGYGNSPLHF. The DNA for the CDR3 is TGTGCCAGCAGCTTAGAGGGTTACGGTAATTCACCCCTCCACTTT.

This clonotype has more than one count but fewer than ten. V gene TRBV20-1 combines with J gene TRBJ2-3; maybe TRBD1 (6 bases). V shed 5 bases and J shed 1 base, with 13 bases lying between them. This CDR3 spans 14 amino acids. Germline CDR1 is DFQATT and CDR2 is SNEGSKA (reference sequence). The CDR3 protein is CSAAGTSRTDTQYF. The CDR3 DNA reads as TGCAGTGCTGCCGGGACATCTCGCACAGATACGCAGTATTTT.

This clonotype was found a few times. The rearrangement joins TRBV2 to TRBJ2-5; no clear D gene. Looked up from germline, CDR1 is SNHLY and CDR2 is FYNNEI. CDR3 length: 10 amino acids. Trimming cost V 7 bases and J 5 bases, with 5 bases left between them. CDR3 DNA sequence: TGTGCCAGCAAGATGGAGACCCAGTACTTC. Translating gives CASKMETQYF.

The chain uses TRBV2 and TRBJ2-6, with D possibly being TRBD1 (6 bases). The V gene lost 6 bases and the J gene lost 0 bases, with 24 bases spanning the gap. Germline lookup yields CDR1 SNHLY and CDR2 FYNNEI. CDR3 length: 20 amino acids. For the CDR3, the DNA is TGTGCCAGCAGCCAAGGGATTTCCGGGACATTCGCCTCTGGGGCCAACGTCCTGACTTTC. Protein product: CASSQGISGTFASGANVLTF.

This clonotype occurred many times. The chain uses TRBV5-1 and TRBJ2-2; no reliable D call. Trimming cost V 1 base and J 8 bases, with 9 bases left between them. Germline CDR1 reads SGHRS; CDR2 reads YFSETQ. CDR3 length equals 13 residues. CDR3 region: CASSLLVNGELFF. The DNA for the CDR3 is TGCGCCAGCAGCTTGCTCGTAAATGGGGAGCTGTTTTTT.

The gene calls are TRBV27 and TRBJ1-4; D call uncertain. V was cut by 6 bases and J by 2 bases, with 10 bases left in between. The CDR3 has 14 amino acids. Germline V gives CDR1 MNHEY, CDR2 SMNVEV (reference sequence). The CDR3 here is CASRFYGTNEKLFF. The CDR3 DNA sequence: TGTGCCAGCAGATTTTACGGGACTAATGAAAAACTGTTTTTT. Full variable domain (outside the CDR3, taken from reference TRBV27 and TRBJ1-4): EAQVTQNPRYLITVTGKKLTVTCSQNMNHEYMSWYRQDPGLGLRQIYYSMNVEVTDKGDVPEGYKVSRKEKRNFPLILESPSPNQTSLYFCASRFYGTNEKLFFGSGTQLSVL.